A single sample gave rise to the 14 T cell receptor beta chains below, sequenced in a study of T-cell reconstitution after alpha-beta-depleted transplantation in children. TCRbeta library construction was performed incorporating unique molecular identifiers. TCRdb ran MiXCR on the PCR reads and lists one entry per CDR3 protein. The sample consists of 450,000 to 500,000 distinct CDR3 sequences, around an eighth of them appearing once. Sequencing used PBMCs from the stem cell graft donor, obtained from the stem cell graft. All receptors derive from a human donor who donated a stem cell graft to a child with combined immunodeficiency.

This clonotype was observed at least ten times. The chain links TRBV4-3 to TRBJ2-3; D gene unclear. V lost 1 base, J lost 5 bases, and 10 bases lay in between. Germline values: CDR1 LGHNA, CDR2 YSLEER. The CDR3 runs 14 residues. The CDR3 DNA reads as TGCGCCAGCAGCCAAGGAATGGCGTTAGATACGCAGTATTTT. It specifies CASSQGMALDTQYF.

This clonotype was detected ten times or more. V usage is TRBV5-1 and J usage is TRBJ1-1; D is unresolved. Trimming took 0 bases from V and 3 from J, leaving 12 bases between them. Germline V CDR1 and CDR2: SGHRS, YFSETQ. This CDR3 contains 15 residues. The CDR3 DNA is TGCGCCAGCAGCTTGGGTCCTTCCTCGGACACTGAAGCTTTCTTT. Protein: CASSLGPSSDTEAFF.

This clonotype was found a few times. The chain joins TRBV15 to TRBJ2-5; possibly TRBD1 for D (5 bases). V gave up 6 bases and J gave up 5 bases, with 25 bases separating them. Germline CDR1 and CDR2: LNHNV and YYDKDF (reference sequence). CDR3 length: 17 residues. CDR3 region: CATRSRDEDTARETQYF. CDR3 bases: TGTGCCACCAGAAGTAGAGATGAGGACACCGCGAGGGAGACCCAGTACTTC.

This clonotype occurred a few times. In nucleotides, the CDR3 is TGCGCCAGCAGCTTAAGGTGGAGGGCAGATACGCAGTATTTT. Translation gives CASSLRWRADTQYF. J is TRBJ2-3 and V is TRBV5-1; D is possibly TRBD2 (6 bases). The V gene's germline CDR1 is SGHRS and CDR2 YFSETQ. V lost 2 bases, J lost 4 bases, and 11 bases lay in between. The CDR3 is 14 residues long.

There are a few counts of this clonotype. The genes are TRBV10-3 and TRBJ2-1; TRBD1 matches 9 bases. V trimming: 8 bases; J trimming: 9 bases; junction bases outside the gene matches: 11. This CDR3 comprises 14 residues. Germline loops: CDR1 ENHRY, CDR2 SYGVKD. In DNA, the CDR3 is TGTGCCATCGCAGAGGACAGGGGATTCGCTGAGCAGTTCTTC. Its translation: CAIAEDRGFAEQFF.

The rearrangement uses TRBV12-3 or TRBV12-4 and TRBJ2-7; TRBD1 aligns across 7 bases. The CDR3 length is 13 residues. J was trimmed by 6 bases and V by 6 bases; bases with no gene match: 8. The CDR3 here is CASRIQGTLEQYF. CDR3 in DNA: TGTGCCAGCAGAATACAGGGGACACTCGAGCAGTACTTC.

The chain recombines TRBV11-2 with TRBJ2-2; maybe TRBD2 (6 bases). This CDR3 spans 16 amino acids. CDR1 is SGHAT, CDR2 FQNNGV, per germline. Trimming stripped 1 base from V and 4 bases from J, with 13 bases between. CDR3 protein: CASSLVSAGGTGELFF. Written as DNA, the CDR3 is TGTGCCAGCAGCTTAGTTAGCGCCGGGGGCACCGGGGAGCTGTTTTTT.

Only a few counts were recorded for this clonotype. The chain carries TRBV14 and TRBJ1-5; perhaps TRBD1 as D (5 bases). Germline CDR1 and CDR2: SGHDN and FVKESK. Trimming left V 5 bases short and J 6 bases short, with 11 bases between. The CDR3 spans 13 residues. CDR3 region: CASSVTDSQPQHF. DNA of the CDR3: TGTGCCAGCAGCGTAACCGACAGTCAGCCCCAGCATTTT.

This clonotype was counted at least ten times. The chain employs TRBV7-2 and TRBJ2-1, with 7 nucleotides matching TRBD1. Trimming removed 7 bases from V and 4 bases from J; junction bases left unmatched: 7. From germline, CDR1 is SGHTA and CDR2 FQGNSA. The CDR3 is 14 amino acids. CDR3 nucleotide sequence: TGTGCCAGCACTACCGGGACAGAGTACAATGAGCAGTTCTTC. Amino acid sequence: CASTTGTEYNEQFF.

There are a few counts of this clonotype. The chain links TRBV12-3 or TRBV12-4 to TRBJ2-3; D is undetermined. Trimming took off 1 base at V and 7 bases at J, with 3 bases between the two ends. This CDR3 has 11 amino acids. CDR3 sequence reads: CASSLDNTQYF. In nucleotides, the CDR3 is TGTGCCAGCAGTTTAGATAATACGCAGTATTTT.

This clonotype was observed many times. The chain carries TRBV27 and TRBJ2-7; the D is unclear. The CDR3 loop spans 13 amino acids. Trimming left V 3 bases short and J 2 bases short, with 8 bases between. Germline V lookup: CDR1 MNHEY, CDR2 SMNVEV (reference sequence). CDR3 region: CASSFRQTYEQYF. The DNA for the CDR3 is TGTGCCAGCAGTTTTCGACAAACCTACGAGCAGTACTTC.

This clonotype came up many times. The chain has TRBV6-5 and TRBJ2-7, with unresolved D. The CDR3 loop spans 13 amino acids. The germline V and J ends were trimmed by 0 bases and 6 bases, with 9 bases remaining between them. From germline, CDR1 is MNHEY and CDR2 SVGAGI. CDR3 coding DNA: TGTGCCAGCAGTTACTCTGGGGTCCCCGAGCAGTACTTC. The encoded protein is CASSYSGVPEQYF.

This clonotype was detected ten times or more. The CDR3 here is CASSPRVYEQYF. Written as DNA, the CDR3 is TGTGCCAGCAGCCCCAGGGTCTACGAGCAGTACTTC. The gene calls are TRBV11-3 and TRBJ2-7; TRBD1 is a possible D gene (5 bases). The CDR3 is made up of 12 amino acids. Germline V lookup: CDR1 SGHNT, CDR2 YENEEA. The ends were cut back, 5 bases at V and 3 bases at J, with 8 bases in the middle.

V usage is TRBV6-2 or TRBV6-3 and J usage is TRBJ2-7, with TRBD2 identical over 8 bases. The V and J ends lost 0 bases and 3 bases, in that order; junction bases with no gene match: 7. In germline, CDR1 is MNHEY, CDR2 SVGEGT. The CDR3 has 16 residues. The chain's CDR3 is CASSYSPAGGVYEQYF. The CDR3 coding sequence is TGTGCCAGCAGTTACTCCCCGGCGGGGGGAGTCTACGAGCAGTACTTC.